Following are 20 T cell receptor beta chains from one sample sequenced in a study of cytomegalovirus exposure and HLA in healthy donors. The PCR was carried out with 60 Vbeta primers and 13 Jbeta primers. The data were produced by immunoSEQ multiplex PCR, yet TCRdb's version contains in-frame clones alone and is incomplete. This listing includes roughly 110,000 clones. The sequenced sample consisted of PBMCs. The receptor source for this set is a young man in good health and CMV-seronegative.

The CDR3 sequence: CASCIRSEVNTDTQYF. The DNA of the CDR3 is TGTGCCAGTTGCATCCGTAGCGAAGTTAACACAGATACGCAGTATTTT. The chain links TRBV19 to TRBJ2-3; perhaps TRBD2 as D (5 bases). The germline V gene encodes CDR1 LNHDA and CDR2 SQIVND (reference sequence). The V and J ends lost 8 bases and 2 bases respectively, with 20 bases between them. The CDR3 loop spans 16 amino acids.

V usage is TRBV19 and J usage is TRBJ1-4; D is undetermined. CDR3 size: 15 residues. Trimming removed 2 bases at V and 8 bases at J, with 15 bases between. Germline-derived CDR1 and CDR2 are LNHDA and SQIVND (reference sequence). The CDR3 coding sequence is TGTGCCAGTAGTATATCTTCCGGGTCCCCCGAAAAACTGTTTTTT. Amino acid sequence: CASSISSGSPEKLFF.

This rearrangement joins TRBV2 to TRBJ1-5; a weak D match, TRBD1 (6 bases). Germline CDR1 reads SNHLY; CDR2 reads FYNNEI. This CDR3 spans 15 amino acids. The V end was cut by 4 bases, the J end by 5 bases, with 15 bases between. CDR3 DNA sequence: TGTGCCAGCAGTGCCGCGCAGGGGTGGGATCAGCCCCAGCATTTT. It codes for CASSAAQGWDQPQHF.

The rearrangement links TRBV11-2 to TRBJ1-2; TRBD1 matches 8 bases. Trimming took 6 bases from V and 8 from J; bases not matched to a gene: 5. CDR1 is SGHAT, CDR2 FQNNGV, per germline. The CDR3 length is 12 residues. Written as DNA, the CDR3 is TGTGCCAGCAGGACAGGGGTCGACGGCTACACCTTC. Its translation: CASRTGVDGYTF.

This chain connects TRBV6-6 to TRBJ1-2; D may be TRBD1 (6 bases). CDR1 and CDR2 from the germline V gene are MNHNY and SVGAGI (reference sequence). This CDR3 has 15 amino acids. Trimming took off 4 bases at V and 8 bases at J, with 20 bases between the two ends. DNA of the CDR3: TGTGCCAGCAGTTTTACTCGGGACAACCCTGGGGGCTACACCTTC. Protein sequence: CASSFTRDNPGGYTF.

The rearrangement uses TRBV6-5 and TRBJ1-2, with D perhaps TRBD1 (5 bases). Per germline, CDR1 MNHEY and CDR2 SVGAGI. V was trimmed by 7 bases and J by 9 bases, leaving 18 bases between them. This CDR3 is built from 13 residues. The CDR3 coding sequence is TGTGCCAGCACCACTGGTGGGGGGAGAAGCTACACCTTC. Translated: CASTTGGGRSYTF.

The chain uses TRBV7-9 and TRBJ2-1; TRBD2 aligns across 10 bases. V was clipped by 6 bases and J by 3 bases; unmatched bases: 2. Germline loops: CDR1 SEHNR, CDR2 FQNEAQ (reference sequence). This CDR3 contains 14 residues. CDR3 region: CASSSSGGYNEQFF. The CDR3 region has the DNA TGTGCCAGCAGTTCTAGCGGGGGCTACAATGAGCAGTTCTTC. The full variable domain, completed using reference TRBV7-9 and TRBJ2-1, is DTGVSQNPRHKITKRGQNVTFRCDPISEHNRLYWYRQTLGQGPEFLTYFQNEAQLEKSRLLSDRFSAERPKGSFSTLEIQRTEQGDSAMYLCASSSSGGYNEQFFGPGTRLTVL.

V gene TRBV11-2 combines with J gene TRBJ2-3; D not resolved. Per the germline V gene, CDR1 is SGHAT and CDR2 is FQNNGV. The CDR3 covers 17 residues. Trimming took 4 bases from V and 1 from J, leaving 18 bases between them. For the CDR3, the DNA is TGTGCCAGCAGCTACGACGTCGGGTCACCGGGCACAGATACGCAGTATTTT. Translating gives CASSYDVGSPGTDTQYF.

The CDR3 coding sequence is TGTGCCAGCAGCTTGGAGGGGGCCGGCACAGATACGCAGTATTTT. Its protein is CASSLEGAGTDTQYF. The chain recombines TRBV11-3 with TRBJ2-3; D may be TRBD1 (7 bases). CDR1 and CDR2 from the germline V gene are SGHNT and YENEEA. The CDR3 extends over 15 amino acids. Deletions cut 3 bases from V and 1 base from J, with 11 bases between.

The chain recombines TRBV10-3 with TRBJ1-1, with D perhaps TRBD1 (5 bases). Trimming took 4 bases from V and 0 from J, leaving 6 bases between them. Per germline, CDR1 ENHRY and CDR2 SYGVKD. The CDR3 covers 13 residues. CDR3 coding DNA: TGTGCCATCAGTGGACAGCTGAACACTGAAGCTTTCTTT. Translating gives CAISGQLNTEAFF.

The rearrangement joins TRBV7-9 to TRBJ1-6; tentative D call: TRBD1 (5 bases). Germline V gene sequence: CDR1 SEHNR, CDR2 FQNEAQ (reference sequence). The CDR3 has 16 residues. The V gene lost 5 bases and the J gene lost 7 bases, with 18 bases spanning the gap. This chain's CDR3 is CASSLGATEGNSPLHF. The CDR3 bases are TGTGCCAGCAGCCTAGGGGCTACGGAAGGAAATTCACCCCTCCACTTT. The full variable domain, completed using reference TRBV7-9 and TRBJ1-6, is DTGVSQNPRHKITKRGQNVTFRCDPISEHNRLYWYRQTLGQGPEFLTYFQNEAQLEKSRLLSDRFSAERPKGSFSTLEIQRTEQGDSAMYLCASSLGATEGNSPLHFGNGTRLTVT.

V gene TRBV2 combines with J gene TRBJ1-6; 10 bases agree with TRBD1. Germline V CDR1 and CDR2: SNHLY, FYNNEI. Trimming removed 9 bases from V and 7 bases from J; junction bases left unmatched: 9. The CDR3 consists of 15 residues. The CDR3 loop reads CARAGTGVTNSPLHF. CDR3 coding DNA: TGTGCCAGAGCCGGGACAGGGGTAACAAATTCACCCCTCCACTTT.

The V gene is TRBV4-2, the J gene TRBJ2-5; 8 positions match TRBD1. The J call may be mistaken, given a closer DNA end match to TRBJ2-7. Germline CDR1 and CDR2: LGHNA and YNFKEQ. CDR3 length: 16 amino acids. In nucleotides, the CDR3 is TGTGCCAGCAGCCACAGTCGGACAGGGCCCTCCTACGAGCAGTACTTC. This translates into CASSHSRTGPSYEQYF.

The rearrangement joins TRBV19 to TRBJ1-6; TRBD1 is a possible D gene (6 bases). Germline V CDR1 and CDR2: LNHDA, SQIVND (reference sequence). The germline V and J ends were trimmed by 3 bases and 7 bases, with 10 bases remaining between them. The CDR3 sequence is 14 residues long. CDR3 nucleotide sequence: TGTGCCAGTAGTATTCAGGGGCAAAATTCACCCCTCCACTTT. Translating it yields CASSIQGQNSPLHF. The full variable domain, its missing parts supplied by reference TRBV19 and TRBJ1-6, is DGGITQSPKYLFRKEGQNVTLSCEQNLNHDAMYWYRQDPGQGLRLIYYSQIVNDFQKGDIAEGYSVSREKKESFPLTVTSAQKNPTAFYLCASSIQGQNSPLHFGNGTRLTVT.

V gene TRBV4-1 combines with J gene TRBJ1-1; TRBD1 might be the D (6 bases). Trimming removed 4 bases at V and 8 bases at J, with 20 bases between. The V gene's germline CDR1 is MGHRA and CDR2 YSYEKL. CDR3 length equals 15 residues. CDR3 nucleotides: TGCGCCAGCAGCCGAACGTCGGACAGCGCCCGAGAAGCTTTCTTT. The encoded protein is CASSRTSDSAREAFF.

CDR3 coding DNA: TGCGCCAGCAGCCCCCAGATGGAGACCCAGTACTTC. Residues: CASSPQMETQYF. The chain has TRBV5-1 and TRBJ2-5; D is uncertain. Per germline, CDR1 SGHRS and CDR2 YFSETQ. The V and J ends lost 4 bases and 5 bases respectively, with 9 bases between them. The CDR3 spans 12 residues.

The chain links TRBV11-2 to TRBJ1-2; 12 bases align to TRBD1. Trimming removed 3 bases from V and 8 bases from J; junction bases left unmatched: 7. CDR3 size: 15 residues. In germline, CDR1 is SGHAT, CDR2 FQNNGV. As DNA, the CDR3 is TGTGCCAGCAGCTTGCCCGGGACAGGGGGCCTGGGCTACACCTTC. It yields the protein CASSLPGTGGLGYTF.

The rearrangement links TRBV18 to TRBJ1-2, with TRBD1 identical over 9 bases. V lost 5 bases, J lost 3 bases, and 4 bases stayed unmatched. CDR3 size: 14 residues. The germline V gene encodes CDR1 KGHSH and CDR2 LQKENI. CDR3 region: CASSSDRGHYGYTF. As DNA, the CDR3 is TGTGCCAGCTCATCGGACAGGGGACACTATGGCTACACCTTC.

The chain carries TRBV7-9 and TRBJ1-4; 8 bases agree with TRBD1. Germline CDR1 SEHNR, CDR2 FQNEAQ (reference sequence). Trimming at V came to 5 bases and at J to 4 bases, leaving 3 bases not matched to a gene. The CDR3 consists of 14 residues. Here the CDR3 reads CASSLGQVNEKLFF. The CDR3 coding sequence is TGTGCCAGCAGCCTGGGACAGGTTAATGAAAAACTGTTTTTT. Drawing the rest from reference TRBV7-9 and TRBJ1-4, the complete variable domain is DTGVSQNPRHKITKRGQNVTFRCDPISEHNRLYWYRQTLGQGPEFLTYFQNEAQLEKSRLLSDRFSAERPKGSFSTLEIQRTEQGDSAMYLCASSLGQVNEKLFFGSGTQLSVL.

CDR3 in amino acids: CASSEHRGTSGYTF. The CDR3 DNA sequence: TGTGCCAGCAGTGAACACAGGGGGACGAGTGGCTACACCTTC. The chain couples TRBV6-1 to TRBJ1-2; TRBD1 aligns across 8 bases. CDR1 and CDR2 (germline): MNHNS, SASEGT. The CDR3 is 14 amino acids. The ends lost 2 bases at V and 7 bases at J; junction bases unmatched: 6.